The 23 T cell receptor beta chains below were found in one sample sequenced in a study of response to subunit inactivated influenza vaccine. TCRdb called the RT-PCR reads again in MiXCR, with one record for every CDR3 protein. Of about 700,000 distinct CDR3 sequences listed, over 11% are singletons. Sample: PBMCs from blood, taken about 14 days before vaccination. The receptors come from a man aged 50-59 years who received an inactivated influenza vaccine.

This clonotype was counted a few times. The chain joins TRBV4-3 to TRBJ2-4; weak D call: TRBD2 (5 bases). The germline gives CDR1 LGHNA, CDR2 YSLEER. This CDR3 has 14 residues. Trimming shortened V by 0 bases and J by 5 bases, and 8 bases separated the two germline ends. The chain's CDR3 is CASSQDREQNIQYF. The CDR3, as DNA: TGCGCCAGCAGCCAAGACCGGGAACAAAACATTCAGTACTTC.

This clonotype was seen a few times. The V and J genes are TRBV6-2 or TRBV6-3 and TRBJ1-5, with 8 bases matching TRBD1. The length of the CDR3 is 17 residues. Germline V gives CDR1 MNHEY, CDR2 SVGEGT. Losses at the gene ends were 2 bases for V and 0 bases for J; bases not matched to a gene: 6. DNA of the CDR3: TGTGCCAGCAGTTACCGACAGGGGCTTTATAGCAATCAGCCCCAGCATTTT. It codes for CASSYRQGLYSNQPQHF.

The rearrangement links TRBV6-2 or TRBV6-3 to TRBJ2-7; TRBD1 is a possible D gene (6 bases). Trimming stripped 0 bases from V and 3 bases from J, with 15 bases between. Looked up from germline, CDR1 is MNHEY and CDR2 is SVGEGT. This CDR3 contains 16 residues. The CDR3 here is CASSYSRLTGHYEQYF. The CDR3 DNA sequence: TGTGCCAGCAGTTACTCCCGCTTGACAGGCCACTACGAGCAGTACTTC.

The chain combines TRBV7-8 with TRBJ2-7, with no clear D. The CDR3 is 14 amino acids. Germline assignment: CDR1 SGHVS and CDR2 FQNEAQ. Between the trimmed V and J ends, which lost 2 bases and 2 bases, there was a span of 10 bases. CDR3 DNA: TGTGCCAGCAGCTTAAGTTGGTGGGCCTACGAGCAGTACTTC. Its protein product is CASSLSWWAYEQYF.

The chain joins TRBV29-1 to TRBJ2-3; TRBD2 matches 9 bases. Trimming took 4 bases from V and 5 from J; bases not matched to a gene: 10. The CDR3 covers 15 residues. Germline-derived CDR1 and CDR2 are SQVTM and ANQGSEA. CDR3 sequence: CSVGPAGGPGDTQYF. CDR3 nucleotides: TGCAGCGTTGGGCCAGCGGGGGGCCCCGGAGATACGCAGTATTTT.

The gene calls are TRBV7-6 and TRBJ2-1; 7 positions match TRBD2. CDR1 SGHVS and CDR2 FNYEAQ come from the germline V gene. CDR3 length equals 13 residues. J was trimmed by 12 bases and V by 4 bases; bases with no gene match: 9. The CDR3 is CASSSRPGGRQFF. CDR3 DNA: TGTGCCAGCAGCTCGCGTCCGGGAGGCAGGCAGTTCTTC. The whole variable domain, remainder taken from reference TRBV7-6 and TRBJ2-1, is GAGVSQSPRYKVTKRGQDVALRCDPISGHVSLYWYRQALGQGPEFLTYFNYEAQQDKSGLPNDRFSAERPEGSISTLTIQRTEQRDSAMYRCASSSRPGGRQFFGPGTRLTVL.

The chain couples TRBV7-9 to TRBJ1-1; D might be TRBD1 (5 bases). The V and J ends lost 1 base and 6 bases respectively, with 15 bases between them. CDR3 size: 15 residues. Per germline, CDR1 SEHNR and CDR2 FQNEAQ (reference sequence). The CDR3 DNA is TGTGCCAGCAGCTTAGGAGGGGCGGTTGGGTCTGAAGCTTTCTTT. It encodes CASSLGGAVGSEAFF.

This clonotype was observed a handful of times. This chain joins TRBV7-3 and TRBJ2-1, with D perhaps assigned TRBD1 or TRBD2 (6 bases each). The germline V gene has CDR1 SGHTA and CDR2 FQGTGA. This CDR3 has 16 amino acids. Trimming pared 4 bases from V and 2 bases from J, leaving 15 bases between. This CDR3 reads CASSYGAGGAYNEQFF. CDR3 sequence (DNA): TGTGCCAGCAGCTACGGGGCCGGGGGCGCCTACAATGAGCAGTTCTTC.

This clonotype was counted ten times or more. Written as DNA, the CDR3 is TGCAGCGTTGGTTCCGCTTCCTACGAGCAGTACTTC. Translation gives CSVGSASYEQYF. The chain joins TRBV29-1 to TRBJ2-7; no firm D call. This CDR3 region has 12 residues. Deletions cut 4 bases from V and 1 base from J, with 8 bases between. Germline values: CDR1 SQVTM, CDR2 ANQGSEA.

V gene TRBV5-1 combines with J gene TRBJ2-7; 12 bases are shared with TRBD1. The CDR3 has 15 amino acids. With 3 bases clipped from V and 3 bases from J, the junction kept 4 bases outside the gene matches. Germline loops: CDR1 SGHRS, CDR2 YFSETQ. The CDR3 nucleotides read TGCGCCAGCAGCTCGGGGACAGGGGGCATCTACGAGCAGTACTTC. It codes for CASSSGTGGIYEQYF.

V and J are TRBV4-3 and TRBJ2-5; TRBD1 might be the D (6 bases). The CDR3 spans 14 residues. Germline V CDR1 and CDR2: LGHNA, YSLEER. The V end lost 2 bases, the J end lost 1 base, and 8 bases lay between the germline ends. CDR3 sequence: CASSQTTGQETQYF. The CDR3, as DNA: TGCGCCAGCAGCCAAACGACAGGCCAAGAGACCCAGTACTTC.

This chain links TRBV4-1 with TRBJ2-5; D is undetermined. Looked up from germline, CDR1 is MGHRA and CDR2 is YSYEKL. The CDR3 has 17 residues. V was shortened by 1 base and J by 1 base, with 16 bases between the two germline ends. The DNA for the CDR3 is TGCGCCAGCAGCCAAGGTGCGGTGAAGCAACTCCAAGAGACCCAGTACTTC. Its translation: CASSQGAVKQLQETQYF.

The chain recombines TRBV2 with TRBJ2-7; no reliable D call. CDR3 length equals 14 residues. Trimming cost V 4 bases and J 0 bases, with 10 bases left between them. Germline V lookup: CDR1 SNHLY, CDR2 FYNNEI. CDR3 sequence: CASSVAEISYEQYF. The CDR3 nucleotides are TGTGCCAGCAGTGTCGCAGAGATCTCCTACGAGCAGTACTTC.

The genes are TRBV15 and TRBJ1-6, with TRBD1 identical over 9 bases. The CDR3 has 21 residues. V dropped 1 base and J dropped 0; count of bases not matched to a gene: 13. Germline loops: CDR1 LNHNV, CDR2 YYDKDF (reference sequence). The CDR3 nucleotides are TGTGCCACCAGCAGAGCCGGGGGACAGGGCGATCATAGCTCCTATAATTCACCCCTCCACTTT. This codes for CATSRAGGQGDHSSYNSPLHF.

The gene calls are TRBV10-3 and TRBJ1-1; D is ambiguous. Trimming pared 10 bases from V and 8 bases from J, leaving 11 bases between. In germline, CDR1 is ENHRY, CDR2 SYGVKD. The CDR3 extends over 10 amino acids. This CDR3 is CATRGEEAFF. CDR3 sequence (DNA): TGTGCCACCCGGGGTGAGGAAGCTTTCTTT.

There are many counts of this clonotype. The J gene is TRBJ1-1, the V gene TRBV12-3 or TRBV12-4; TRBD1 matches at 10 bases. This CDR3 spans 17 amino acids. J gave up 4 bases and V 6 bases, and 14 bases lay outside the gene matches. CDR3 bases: TGTGCCAGCAGCCTCCGGGACAGGGGTTATGTTGGCACTGAAGCTTTCTTT. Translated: CASSLRDRGYVGTEAFF.

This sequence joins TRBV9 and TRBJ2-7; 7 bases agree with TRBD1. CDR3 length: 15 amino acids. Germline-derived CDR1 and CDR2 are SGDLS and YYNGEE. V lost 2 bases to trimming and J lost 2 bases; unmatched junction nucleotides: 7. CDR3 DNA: TGTGCCAGCAGCGTCGATCCCGGGACAGCCTACGAGCAGTACTTC. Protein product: CASSVDPGTAYEQYF.

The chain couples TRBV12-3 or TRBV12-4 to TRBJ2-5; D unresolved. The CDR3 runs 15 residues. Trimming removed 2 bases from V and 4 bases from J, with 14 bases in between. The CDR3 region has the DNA TGTGCCAGCAGTTTACGAATCGGATCGGGAGAGACCCAGTACTTC. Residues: CASSLRIGSGETQYF.

The CDR3: CASRGQGAINSPLHF. The CDR3 DNA is TGTGCCAGCAGGGGACAGGGGGCCATTAATTCACCCCTCCACTTT. The chain joins TRBV28 to TRBJ1-6; 12 bases match TRBD1. The V and J ends lost 6 bases and 6 bases, in that order; junction bases with no gene match: 3. From germline, CDR1 is MDHEN and CDR2 SYDVKM. The CDR3 length is 15 residues. Full variable domain (remainder filled in from reference TRBV28 and TRBJ1-6): DVKVTQSSRYLVKRTGEKVFLECVQDMDHENMFWYRQDPGLGLRLIYFSYDVKMKEKGDIPEGYSVSREKKERFSLILESASTNQTSMYLCASRGQGAINSPLHFGNGTRLTVT.

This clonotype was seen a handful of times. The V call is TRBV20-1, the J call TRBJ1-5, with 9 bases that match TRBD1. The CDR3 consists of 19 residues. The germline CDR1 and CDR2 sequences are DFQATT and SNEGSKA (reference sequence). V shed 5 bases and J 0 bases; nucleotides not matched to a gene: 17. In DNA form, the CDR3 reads TGCAGTGCTCCACGCTTCAACAGGGGGCCGGAATATAGCAATCAGCCCCAGCATTTT. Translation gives CSAPRFNRGPEYSNQPQHF.

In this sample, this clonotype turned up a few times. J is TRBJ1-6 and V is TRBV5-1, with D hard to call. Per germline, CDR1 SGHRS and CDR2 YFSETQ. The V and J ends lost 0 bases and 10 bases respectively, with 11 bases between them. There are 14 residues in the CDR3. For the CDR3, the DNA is TGCGCCAGCAGCTTGGCCCTCAGTGGATCACCCCTCCACTTT. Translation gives CASSLALSGSPLHF.

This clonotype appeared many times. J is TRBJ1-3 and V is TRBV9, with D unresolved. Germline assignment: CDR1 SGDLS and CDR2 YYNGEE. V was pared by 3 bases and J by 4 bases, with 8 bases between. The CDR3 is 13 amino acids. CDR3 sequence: CASSAASGNTIYF. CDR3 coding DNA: TGTGCCAGCAGCGCCGCCTCCGGAAACACCATATATTTT.

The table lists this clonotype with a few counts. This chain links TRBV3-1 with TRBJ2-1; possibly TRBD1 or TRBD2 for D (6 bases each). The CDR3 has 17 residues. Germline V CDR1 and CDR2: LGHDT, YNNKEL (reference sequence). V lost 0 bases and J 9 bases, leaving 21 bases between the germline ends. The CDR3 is CASSQDSGAGPTGEQFF. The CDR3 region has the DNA TGTGCCAGCAGCCAAGATAGCGGCGCGGGGCCGACAGGTGAGCAGTTCTTC.